Below, 30 T cell receptor beta chains from the same sample are listed, as sequenced in a study of response to subunit inactivated influenza vaccine. A single record per CDR3 protein comes from TCRdb applying MiXCR to the RT-PCR reads. Among roughly 700,000 distinct CDR3 sequences listed, more than 15% were seen once. Material: PBMCs from blood, obtained roughly 12 days after vaccination. The receptor source for this set is a man aged 45-65 years who received an inactivated influenza vaccine.

This sequence joins TRBV5-1 and TRBJ2-1; TRBD1 might be the D (5 bases). Germline V gene sequence: CDR1 SGHRS, CDR2 YFSETQ. The germline V and J ends were trimmed by 4 bases and 5 bases, with 19 bases remaining between them. The CDR3 extends over 16 amino acids. CDR3 amino acids: CASSRRPGLRDNEQFF. DNA for the CDR3: TGCGCCAGCAGCCGACGCCCAGGGTTGAGAGACAATGAGCAGTTCTTC.

This clonotype was detected only a few times. The chain combines TRBV6-5 with TRBJ1-3; D uncertain. CDR1 MNHEY and CDR2 SVGAGI come from the germline V gene. This CDR3 has 14 residues. The V and J ends lost 0 bases and 2 bases respectively, with 5 bases between them. In DNA, the CDR3 is TGTGCCAGCAGTTACTCTAGGACTGGAAACACCATATATTTT. As protein: CASSYSRTGNTIYF.

This clonotype has a count of ten or more. The chain uses TRBV28 and TRBJ2-2; D may be TRBD1 (5 bases). V was pared by 1 base and J by 1 base, with 7 bases between. The germline V gene has CDR1 MDHEN and CDR2 SYDVKM. The length of the CDR3 is 15 residues. The CDR3: CASSLLGQNTGELFF. CDR3 DNA sequence: TGTGCCAGCAGTTTATTAGGACAGAACACCGGGGAGCTGTTTTTT.

This clonotype was detected a few times. This chain joins TRBV6-2 or TRBV6-3 and TRBJ2-7, with D unclear. V was shortened by 6 bases and J by 6 bases, with 9 bases between the two germline ends. The germline gives CDR1 MNHEY, CDR2 SVGEGT. The CDR3 has 11 residues. DNA of the CDR3: TGTGCCAGCAGGTCGGCCGGCGAGCAGTACTTC. The encoded protein is CASRSAGEQYF.

The chain employs TRBV20-1 and TRBJ1-6, with unresolved D. The CDR3 has 14 residues. Trimming took off 0 bases at V and 8 bases at J, with 11 bases between the two ends. CDR1 and CDR2 from the germline V gene are DFQATT and SNEGSKA (reference sequence). CDR3 nucleotides: TGCAGTGCTAGAGATGAGGAGCCGTATTCACCCCTCCACTTT. This encodes CSARDEEPYSPLHF.

The rearrangement links TRBV25-1 to TRBJ1-1, with TRBD1 matching over 8 bases. Unmatched junction bases numbered 3, after V lost 8 bases and J lost 1 base. This CDR3 spans 13 amino acids. Germline CDR1 is MGHDK and CDR2 is SYGVNS. CDR3 protein: CASLGQGNTEAFF. The CDR3 DNA follows: TGTGCCAGCCTCGGACAGGGGAACACTGAAGCTTTCTTT.

This clonotype has more than one count but fewer than ten. V gene TRBV7-2 combines with J gene TRBJ1-5; 9 nucleotides line up with TRBD1. Germline loops: CDR1 SGHTA, CDR2 FQGNSA. CDR3 length: 15 residues. The junction had 10 bases not matched to a gene; V was cut back by 4 bases and J by 9 bases. The CDR3 sequence is CASSSMTGGSGPQHF. For the CDR3, the DNA is TGTGCCAGCAGCTCGATGACAGGGGGGTCGGGGCCCCAGCATTTT.

This rearrangement joins TRBV24-1 to TRBJ2-2; D call uncertain. This CDR3 comprises 14 residues. The germline gives CDR1 KGHDR, CDR2 SFDVKD. V lost 4 bases and J lost 5, with 10 bases in between. The CDR3: CATSEDHLTGELFF. As DNA, the CDR3 is TGTGCCACCAGTGAGGACCACTTAACCGGGGAGCTGTTTTTT.

This clonotype was recorded many times. The chain uses TRBV5-5 and TRBJ2-7, with D possibly being TRBD2 (6 bases). V dropped 6 bases and J dropped 4 bases, with 23 bases sitting between them. The germline gives CDR1 SGHKS, CDR2 YYEKEE (reference sequence). The CDR3 covers 16 residues. CDR3 coding DNA: TGTGCCAGCACCCCAACTGGGACTGCAGGATCGTACGAGCAGTACTTC. Its protein is CASTPTGTAGSYEQYF. The full variable domain, rest sourced from reference TRBV5-5 and TRBJ2-7, is DAGVTQSPTHLIKTRGQQVTLRCSPISGHKSVSWYQQVLGQGPQFIFQYYEKEERGRGNFPDRFSARQFPNYSSELNVNALLLGDSALYLCASTPTGTAGSYEQYFGPGTRLTVT.

This clonotype has more than one count but fewer than ten. CDR3 DNA: TGTGCCAGCAGCTTCGCTAGTATCTCCTACGAGCAGTACTTC. Amino acid sequence: CASSFASISYEQYF. The chain has TRBV5-6 and TRBJ2-7; D is undetermined. From germline, CDR1 is SGHDT and CDR2 YYEEEE. V lost 2 bases, J lost 0 bases, and 9 bases lay in between. The CDR3 contains 14 residues. The full variable domain, in which reference TRBV5-6 and TRBJ2-7 provide the parts outside the CDR3, is DAGVTQSPTHLIKTRGQQVTLRCSPKSGHDTVSWYQQALGQGPQFIFQYYEEEERQRGNFPDRFSGHQFPNYSSELNVNALLLGDSALYLCASSFASISYEQYFGPGTRLTVT.

The table lists this clonotype with many counts. The chain couples TRBV12-3 or TRBV12-4 to TRBJ1-2, with TRBD1 as a possible D gene (5 bases). Trimming pared 1 base from V and 8 bases from J, leaving 11 bases between. The CDR3 runs 13 residues. The CDR3 DNA follows: TGTGCCAGCAGTTTAGAAAAGGGGAGAGGCTACACCTTC. Translation gives CASSLEKGRGYTF.

This clonotype has at least ten counts. This chain connects TRBV28 to TRBJ2-7, with D unclear. The V end was cut by 2 bases, the J end by 1 base, with 9 bases between. Germline CDR1 reads MDHEN; CDR2 reads SYDVKM. The length of the CDR3 is 14 residues. The CDR3: CASSLLPGSYEQYF. The CDR3 DNA reads TGTGCCAGCAGTTTACTCCCGGGTTCCTACGAGCAGTACTTC. The complete variable domain, with remaining parts taken from reference TRBV28 and TRBJ2-7, reads DVKVTQSSRYLVKRTGEKVFLECVQDMDHENMFWYRQDPGLGLRLIYFSYDVKMKEKGDIPEGYSVSREKKERFSLILESASTNQTSMYLCASSLLPGSYEQYFGPGTRLTVT.

This clonotype has only a few counts. J is TRBJ1-1 and V is TRBV28, with D unclear. Trimming took off 2 bases at V and 4 bases at J, with 11 bases between the two ends. CDR1 is MDHEN, CDR2 SYDVKM, per germline. The CDR3 length is 14 residues. CDR3 DNA sequence: TGTGCCAGCAGTTTACTACACGTTACCACTGAAGCTTTCTTT. Translating it yields CASSLLHVTTEAFF.

This clonotype appeared a few times. The J gene is TRBJ1-2, the V gene TRBV3-1; no clear D gene. The CDR3 sequence is 13 residues long. Trimming removed 2 bases at V and 1 base at J, with 5 bases between. The V gene's germline CDR1 is LGHDT and CDR2 YNNKEL (reference sequence). DNA of the CDR3: TGTGCCAGCAGCCAACTCGTTAACTATGGCTACACCTTC. Translation gives CASSQLVNYGYTF.

V gene TRBV14 combines with J gene TRBJ1-1; D remains unclear. Trimming pared 5 bases from V and 2 bases from J, leaving 9 bases between. This CDR3 is built from 13 residues. Germline-derived CDR1 and CDR2 are SGHDN and FVKESK. CDR3 in amino acids: CASSYIPNTEAFF. CDR3 in DNA: TGTGCCAGCAGCTACATACCAAACACTGAAGCTTTCTTT.

This clonotype turned up a few times. The chain uses TRBV20-1 and TRBJ2-5; D gene unclear. Looked up from germline, CDR1 is DFQATT and CDR2 is SNEGSKA (reference sequence). This CDR3 contains 13 residues. V was clipped by 5 bases and J by 1 base, with 11 bases between them. The CDR3 reads CSAPAGPQETQYF. The CDR3 coding sequence is TGCAGTGCTCCGGCTGGGCCCCAAGAGACCCAGTACTTC.

V is TRBV7-9 and J is TRBJ2-3; tentative D call: TRBD2 (6 bases). CDR1 is SEHNR and CDR2 is FQNEAQ in the germline V gene (reference sequence). The V gene lost 1 base and the J gene lost 6 bases, with 14 bases spanning the gap. The length of the CDR3 is 15 residues. This chain's CDR3 is CASSLGGTPLDTQYF. Written as DNA, the CDR3 is TGTGCCAGCAGCTTAGGGGGGACTCCCCTGGATACGCAGTATTTT. Full variable domain (remainder filled in from reference TRBV7-9 and TRBJ2-3): DTGVSQNPRHKITKRGQNVTFRCDPISEHNRLYWYRQTLGQGPEFLTYFQNEAQLEKSRLLSDRFSAERPKGSFSTLEIQRTEQGDSAMYLCASSLGGTPLDTQYFGPGTRLTVL.

This clonotype was found a few times. The chain employs TRBV19 and TRBJ1-1, with D perhaps TRBD1 (5 bases). The length of the CDR3 is 14 residues. Germline V CDR1 and CDR2: LNHDA, SQIVND (reference sequence). The V end was cut by 10 bases, the J end by 1 base, with 16 bases between. The CDR3 loop reads CATKGRRGNTEAFF. DNA for the CDR3: TGTGCCACCAAGGGGAGGCGAGGGAACACTGAAGCTTTCTTT.

The sample holds a few counts of this clonotype. The chain couples TRBV12-3 or TRBV12-4 to TRBJ2-1; the match to TRBD1 covers 8 bases. V was clipped by 3 bases and J by 4 bases; unmatched bases: 8. This CDR3 has 16 residues. The CDR3 protein is CASSFRGTGVYNEQFF. Written as DNA, the CDR3 is TGTGCCAGCAGTTTTAGGGGGACAGGAGTTTACAATGAGCAGTTCTTC.

Many counts were recorded for this clonotype. The chain is built from TRBV5-1 and TRBJ2-1; D ambiguous. Germline-derived CDR1 and CDR2 are SGHRS and YFSETQ. V was clipped by 2 bases and J by 1 base, with 7 bases between them. The CDR3 is made up of 14 amino acids. The CDR3 region is CASSFPTSYNEQFF. The CDR3 DNA reads TGCGCCAGCAGCTTCCCAACTTCCTACAATGAGCAGTTCTTC.

J is TRBJ2-1 and V is TRBV12-3 or TRBV12-4; no clear D. This CDR3 has 15 residues. Trimming stripped 5 bases from V and 5 bases from J, with 16 bases between. The CDR3 reads CASSLDSNRHNEQFF. DNA of the CDR3: TGTGCCAGCAGTCTTGACTCGAATCGCCACAATGAGCAGTTCTTC.

This clonotype was found a few times. This chain links TRBV4-2 with TRBJ1-3; D unresolved. CDR3 size: 16 residues. V gave up 0 bases and J gave up 0 bases, with 9 bases separating them. Germline-derived CDR1 and CDR2 are LGHNA and YNFKEQ. CDR3 in amino acids: CASSQEDSFSGNTIYF. Written as DNA, the CDR3 is TGTGCCAGCAGCCAAGAGGATAGCTTCTCTGGAAACACCATATATTTT.

This clonotype was seen a few times. The chain links TRBV6-2 or TRBV6-3 to TRBJ2-7; D is uncertain. Germline CDR1 and CDR2: MNHEY and SVGEGT. Trimming cost V 5 bases and J 3 bases, with 20 bases left between them. The CDR3 totals 16 residues. The CDR3 is CASSPPRGVTLYEQYF. For the CDR3, the DNA is TGTGCCAGCAGTCCGCCGCGTGGTGTCACCCTCTACGAGCAGTACTTC.

The rearrangement links TRBV2 to TRBJ1-1, with TRBD1 matching over 9 bases. CDR1 is SNHLY and CDR2 is FYNNEI in the germline V gene. After removal of 6 bases from V and 5 bases from J, the junction contained 10 bases not matched to a gene. This CDR3 is 15 amino acids long. The CDR3 spells CASRARTGEGTEAFF. CDR3 in DNA: TGTGCCAGCAGAGCCCGGACAGGGGAGGGGACTGAAGCTTTCTTT.

In this sample, this clonotype turned up a few times. The rearrangement uses TRBV10-3 and TRBJ2-2, with D uncertain. Germline lookup yields CDR1 ENHRY and CDR2 SYGVKD. Trimming removed 4 bases at V and 4 bases at J, with 7 bases between. The CDR3 is made up of 13 amino acids. The CDR3 spells CAISAAGTGELFF. Written as DNA, the CDR3 is TGTGCCATCAGTGCGGCAGGCACCGGGGAGCTGTTTTTT.

The rearrangement joins TRBV15 to TRBJ2-7; D might be TRBD1 (6 bases). Germline assignment: CDR1 LNHNV and CDR2 YYDKDF (reference sequence). V was trimmed by 0 bases and J by 7 bases, leaving 13 bases between them. This CDR3 contains 14 residues. The CDR3, as DNA: TGTGCCACCAGCAGAGATTTTGGCAGGGGAGAGCAGTACTTC. Translation: CATSRDFGRGEQYF.

This clonotype was recorded a few times. This chain connects TRBV5-1 to TRBJ2-7; no definite D call. The CDR3 length is 17 residues. V dropped 4 bases and J dropped 1 base, with 21 bases sitting between them. The V gene's germline CDR1 is SGHRS and CDR2 YFSETQ. For the CDR3, the DNA is TGCGCCAGCAGCCTAGGCCGAACTGGCGGTCCATCCTACGAGCAGTACTTC. Protein: CASSLGRTGGPSYEQYF.

This clonotype was found many times. CDR3 DNA sequence: TGTGCCAGCAGCTTTACTAGCGGGGGGTACAATGAGCAGTTCTTC. Its translation is CASSFTSGGYNEQFF. The J gene is TRBJ2-1, the V gene TRBV7-9; TRBD2 matches 12 bases. Germline loops: CDR1 SEHNR, CDR2 FQNEAQ (reference sequence). The V and J ends lost 3 bases and 4 bases, in that order; junction bases with no gene match: 1. The CDR3 is 15 amino acids.

The chain couples TRBV18 to TRBJ2-3, with TRBD1 as a possible D gene (6 bases). V was clipped by 0 bases and J by 4 bases, with 14 bases between them. Germline V gives CDR1 KGHSH, CDR2 LQKENI. This CDR3 has 16 residues. CDR3 nucleotide sequence: TGTGCCAGCTCACCACCGGGCAGGGGATCGGCAGATACGCAGTATTTT. Its translation is CASSPPGRGSADTQYF.

The sample holds a few counts of this clonotype. V gene TRBV29-1 combines with J gene TRBJ2-2; 8 nucleotides line up with TRBD1. Unmatched junction bases numbered 7, after V lost 3 bases and J lost 4 bases. Looked up from germline, CDR1 is SQVTM and CDR2 is ANQGSEA. The CDR3 consists of 15 residues. The CDR3 bases are TGCAGCGTTGAGATCTGGGACAGGCGCACCGGGGAGCTGTTTTTT. It encodes CSVEIWDRRTGELFF.